This TCR beta chain was recorded in a study of T-cell reconstitution after alpha-beta-depleted transplantation in children. The TCRbeta library was prepared with unique molecular identifiers. From the PCR reads, TCRdb called clonotypes with MiXCR, one entry per CDR3 protein. The sample yields almost 500,000 distinct CDR3 sequences, approximately 12% seen once. Trimming removed 6 bases at V and 4 bases at J, with 13 bases between. The CDR3 is 14 amino acids. The sequence was obtained from a human donor who donated a stem cell graft to a child with combined immunodeficiency. The chain joins TRBV12-3 or TRBV12-4 to TRBJ2-1, with D unresolved. This material consisted of PBMCs from the stem cell graft donor, taken from the stem cell graft. CDR3 nucleotides: TGTGCCAGCAGCATGAATATAGGATACAATGAGCAGTTCTTC. It encodes CASSMNIGYNEQFF.